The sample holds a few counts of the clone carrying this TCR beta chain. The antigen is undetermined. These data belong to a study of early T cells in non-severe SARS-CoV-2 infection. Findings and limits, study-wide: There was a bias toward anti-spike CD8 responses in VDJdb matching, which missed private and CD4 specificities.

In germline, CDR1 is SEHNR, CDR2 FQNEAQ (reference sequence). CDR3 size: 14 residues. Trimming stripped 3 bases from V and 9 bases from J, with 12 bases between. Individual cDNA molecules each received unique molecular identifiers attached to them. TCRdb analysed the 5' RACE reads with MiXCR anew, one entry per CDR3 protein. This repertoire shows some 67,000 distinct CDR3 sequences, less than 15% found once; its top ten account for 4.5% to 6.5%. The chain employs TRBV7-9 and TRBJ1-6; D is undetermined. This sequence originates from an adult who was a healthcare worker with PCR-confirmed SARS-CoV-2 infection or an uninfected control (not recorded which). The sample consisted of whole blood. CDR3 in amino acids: CASSFDVWGSPLHF. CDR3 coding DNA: TGTGCCAGCAGCTTCGACGTGTGGGGTTCACCCCTCCACTTT. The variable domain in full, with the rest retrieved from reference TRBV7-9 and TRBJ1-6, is DTGVSQNPRHKITKRGQNVTFRCDPISEHNRLYWYRQTLGQGPEFLTYFQNEAQLEKSRLLSDRFSAERPKGSFSTLEIQRTEQGDSAMYLCASSFDVWGSPLHFGNGTRLTVT.